The clone carrying this T cell receptor beta chain was picked up many times. This sample is drawn from a study of T cell repertoires in cytomegalovirus infection. V lost 6 bases and J lost 5, with 11 bases in between. The CDR3 covers 12 residues. TCRdb ran MiXCR on the reads and lists one entry per CDR3 protein. The table records under 200,000 distinct CDR3 sequences, 8% to 10% of them present only once. The clonotype originates from a human donor in good health (CMV status not recorded). Some clones in this sample may be carry-over from other donors' samples. The chain is built from TRBV12-3 or TRBV12-4 and TRBJ2-7, with no clear D. The sequencing input was PBMCs. The CDR3 is CASRVYPNEQYF. The DNA of the CDR3 is TGTGCCAGCAGAGTCTACCCCAACGAGCAGTACTTC.